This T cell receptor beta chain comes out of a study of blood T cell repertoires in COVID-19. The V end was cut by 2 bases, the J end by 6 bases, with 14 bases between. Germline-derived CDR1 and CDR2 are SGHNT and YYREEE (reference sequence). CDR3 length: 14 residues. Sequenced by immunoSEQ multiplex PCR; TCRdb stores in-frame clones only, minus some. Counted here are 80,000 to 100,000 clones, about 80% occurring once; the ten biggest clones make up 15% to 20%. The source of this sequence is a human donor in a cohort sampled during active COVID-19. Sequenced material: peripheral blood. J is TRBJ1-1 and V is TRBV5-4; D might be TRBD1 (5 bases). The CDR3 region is CASSFMQGQAEAFF. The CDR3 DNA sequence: TGTGCCAGCAGCTTTATGCAGGGCCAGGCTGAAGCTTTCTTT.